This T cell receptor beta chain derives from a study of T cell responses to AZD1222 COVID-19 vaccine (dated by TCRdb to the early 2020s). The study in broad terms: AZD1222 recipients whose second dose came at about 4 weeks and those whose second dose came at about 12 weeks were combined into one group, since spike-specific TCR depth and breadth did not differ between the two schedules. Enrollment into the trials was organized by age into subgroups of 18-55, 56-69 and 70-plus years, and those subgroups contained around 150, 28 and 57 TCR-sequenced participants, respectively. TCR sequencing was performed for over 230 trial participants, of whom around 200 were given two doses of AZD1222 and 26 were given two doses of MenACWY control vaccine. On the study overall, not on this receptor specifically: The vaccine-associated CD4 TCRs covered the entire spike protein, and the dominant responses fell in regions 160-218 and 743-854. Conclusions about previously exposed vaccinees are limited, since just five or six AZD1222 recipients were seropositive for SARS-CoV-2 at baseline. After two AZD1222 doses, both the breadth and the depth of spike-specific TCRs were significantly higher than at day 0 and than in MenACWY recipients. Because no day 14 peak-response samples were available, repertoires were characterized only after the peak T cell response. Reportedly, close to half of the unique spike-specific TCRs recognized epitopes lying outside the regions that are mutated in the B.1.351 and B.1.1.7 variants. The 56-69-year group was small, and its depth increase did not reach significance, likely because of low power. Most participants were white British and females outnumbered males, and the authors suggested that clonal diversity may have been underestimated.

What the time point label conveys for this sample: baseline before first vaccination. The vaccinee samples were drawn from two UK trials, COV001 and COV002, one of which was a single-blind randomized controlled phase 2/3 trial testing AZD1222 (ChAdOx1 nCoV-19) in healthy adults. For TCRbeta chain sequencing, PBMC samples were collected from trial participants at day 0 and at day 28 after the second dose. The CDR3 regions of human TCRbeta chains were subjected to immunosequencing. For the original study's pipeline: TCRs in the repertoires were matched against a reference library of SARS-CoV-2-specific TCRs that had been generated with the MIRA antigen-specificity platform. Breadth was defined as the fraction of unique TCRs that were SARS-CoV-2-associated, and depth was defined as the fraction of total T cells that were SARS-CoV-2-associated. Each spike-specific TCR was assigned to its reactive spike region and to a CD4 or CD8 class using the MIRA data. Log10-transformed breadth and depth values were compared by one-way ANOVA with Sidak's multiple comparisons tests. TCRdb retrieved this table from immuneACCESS and kept in-frame rearrangements only. Not all clones are present; in checked studies, unresolved V genes account for under half, and no reason is known for the remainder. The V and J calls and clone size come from that table; D and trimming were worked out from the DNA. For this sample the table gives over 95,000 clones, of which roughly nine tenths were detected only once. The biggest ten clones account for approximately 4.8% of the sample.

Turning to this clone: Its antigen is not yet known. Base qualities are not recorded, but no much larger clone differs from it by a single base.

From the germline V gene, CDR1 is SGDLS and CDR2 is YYNGEE. The cysteine opens and the phenylalanine closes a CDR3 of 15 amino acids. Only CDR3 DNA is held: 45 bases, read in frame from base 1. V has 5 bases trimmed and J has 6 bases trimmed; junction bases matching no gene number 8. Rearrangement joined TRBV9 to TRBJ2-6, and TRBD1 aligns with 7 junction nucleotides. This TCR derives from an adult in good health. Sample: peripheral blood, taken on day 0 of AZD1222 vaccination. The DNA sequence reads TGTGCCAGCAGTGGATTGGGGACAGCGGCCAACGTCCTGACTTTC. It translates to CASSGLGTAANVLTF.